Below are 29 T cell receptor beta chains sequenced from a single sample in a study of monozygotic twins with inflammatory bowel disease. TCRdb reprocessed the 5' RACE reads and keeps a single row for each CDR3 protein, giving no DNA. This sample's table has about 330,000 distinct CDR3 sequences. The sample taken for sequencing was blood. Receptor source: a human donor with ulcerative colitis or Crohn's disease, or a healthy co-twin of an affected twin (not recorded which).

The chain recombines TRBV5-1 with TRBJ2-3; TCRdb outputs TRBD1, but without DNA this stays unchecked. The CDR3 covers 14 residues. CDR1 SGHRS and CDR2 YFSETQ come from the germline V gene. The CDR3 sequence is CASSSGQASNTQYF.

The V and J genes are TRBV29-1 and TRBJ2-7; checking the TCRdb D call of TRBD1 is not possible without DNA. The germline gives CDR1 SQVTM, CDR2 ANQGSEA. The CDR3 has 15 residues. The CDR3 sequence: CSVEIIRDTSYEQYF.

CDR3 loop: CASKQQAADTQYF. The rearrangement joins TRBV19 to TRBJ2-3; lacking DNA, the TRBD2 call made by TCRdb goes unchecked. Germline lookup yields CDR1 LNHDA and CDR2 SQIVND (reference sequence). The CDR3 is made up of 13 amino acids.

The rearrangement joins TRBV5-1 to TRBJ2-3; as DNA is missing, the TRBD2 call by TCRdb cannot be tested. The germline CDR1 and CDR2 sequences are SGHRS and YFSETQ. There are 15 residues in the CDR3. This CDR3 reads CASGLGGTNTDTQYF.

The V gene is TRBV30, the J gene TRBJ2-1. The V gene's germline CDR1 is GTSNPN and CDR2 SVGIG (reference sequence). This CDR3 has 13 residues. This CDR3 is CAWSSWIYNEQFF. Looking up the rest from reference TRBV30 and TRBJ2-1 gives the full variable domain: SQTIHQWPATLVQPVGSPLSLECTVEGTSNPNLYWYRQAAGRGLQLLFYSVGIGQISSEVPQNLSASRPQDRQFILSSKKLLLSDSGFYLCAWSSWIYNEQFFGPGTRLTVL.

This rearrangement joins TRBV6-5 to TRBJ2-1; TCRdb outputs TRBD1, but without DNA this stays unchecked. This CDR3 is built from 13 residues. CDR1 and CDR2 (germline): MNHEY, SVGAGI. The CDR3 loop is CAIPDRGSNEQFF.

The chain couples TRBV29-1 to TRBJ2-7; the D call of TRBD1 rests on TCRdb alone, since no DNA is present to check it. There are 13 residues in the CDR3. CDR1 is SQVTM and CDR2 is ANQGSEA in the germline V gene. The CDR3 spells CSATGQGNYEQYF.

This sequence joins TRBV11-2 and TRBJ2-2; the TCRdb call, TRBD1, lacks DNA for checking. Germline V CDR1 and CDR2: SGHAT, FQNNGV. This CDR3 has 18 amino acids. CDR3 in amino acids: CASSPFVGAGWNTGELFF.

The chain recombines TRBV5-1 with TRBJ2-2; TCRdb lists TRBD1, though no DNA is available to test this call. The germline V gene encodes CDR1 SGHRS and CDR2 YFSETQ. This CDR3 has 15 amino acids. CDR3 in amino acids: CASSGRGISTGELFF.

The rearrangement joins TRBV11-2 to TRBJ2-4; TCRdb indicates TRBD1, and absent DNA this call remains unverified. Germline loops: CDR1 SGHAT, CDR2 FQNNGV. The CDR3 sequence is 13 residues long. This CDR3 reads CASSSGVRDIQYF.

The chain links TRBV5-1 to TRBJ2-7; no DNA is available, so the TRBD2 call from TCRdb remains unchecked. Germline V gene lookup returns CDR1 SGHRS and CDR2 YFSETQ. The CDR3 runs to 16 residues. The CDR3 loop reads CASSPLTSGSKNEQYF.

The J gene is TRBJ2-7, the V gene TRBV18; the D gene TCRdb calls, TRBD2, cannot be checked with no DNA. This CDR3 region has 18 residues. Germline loops: CDR1 KGHSH, CDR2 LQKENI. CDR3 residues: CASSRGALAGGKSYEQYF.

The rearrangement uses TRBV5-6 and TRBJ2-7. Germline V gene sequence: CDR1 SGHDT, CDR2 YYEEEE. The CDR3 consists of 14 residues. The CDR3 spells CASSLVRDQDEQYF.

The chain links TRBV5-1 to TRBJ2-1; without DNA, the TCRdb call of TRBD2 cannot be checked. The CDR3 contains 16 residues. Germline values: CDR1 SGHRS, CDR2 YFSETQ. CDR3: CASSPAGTSSYNEQFF.

The gene calls are TRBV5-1 and TRBJ2-7; TCRdb selects TRBD1, and the lack of DNA leaves this call unchecked. Germline-derived CDR1 and CDR2 are SGHRS and YFSETQ. The CDR3 is 15 residues long. CDR3 region: CASSRTSGTTYEQYF.

Here the CDR3 reads CASSPIGTIGAKNIQYF. The chain carries TRBV5-1 and TRBJ2-4; the TRBD2 assignment by TCRdb is unverifiable without DNA. This CDR3 comprises 17 residues. Germline V lookup: CDR1 SGHRS, CDR2 YFSETQ.

This sequence joins TRBV12-3 or TRBV12-4 and TRBJ2-3; the TCRdb D gene call, TRBD2, has no DNA to confirm it. The CDR3 loop spans 14 amino acids. CDR3 protein: CASRNDGGLDTQYF.

The V call is TRBV15, the J call TRBJ2-5; TCRdb names TRBD1, which stays unverified in the absence of DNA. This CDR3 region has 14 residues. Germline V gene lookup returns CDR1 LNHNV and CDR2 YYDKDF (reference sequence). The CDR3 here is CATSARRSQETQYF.

The chain has TRBV20-1 and TRBJ2-1; TCRdb's assignment of TRBD1 cannot be checked, as there is no DNA. This CDR3 has 14 amino acids. Germline values: CDR1 DFQATT, CDR2 SNEGSKA (reference sequence). CDR3 loop: CSAQTPGTYNEQFF.

The chain links TRBV9 to TRBJ2-7. From germline, CDR1 is SGDLS and CDR2 YYNGEE. There are 14 residues in the CDR3. This CDR3 is CASSGRTGPYEQYF.

The gene calls are TRBV7-9 and TRBJ1-5. Germline CDR1 SEHNR, CDR2 FQNEAQ (reference sequence). The CDR3 is made up of 15 amino acids. CDR3 in amino acids: CASSRDGRNNQPQHF.

CDR3 amino acids: CASSQDERQGSGNTEAFF. The chain joins TRBV4-1 to TRBJ1-1; checking the TCRdb D call of TRBD1 is not possible without DNA. CDR3 length equals 18 residues. CDR1 is MGHRA, CDR2 YSYEKL, per germline.

This rearrangement joins TRBV7-3 to TRBJ1-6. This CDR3 is 15 amino acids long. Germline V lookup: CDR1 SGHTA, CDR2 FQGTGA. CDR3 residues: CASSLSHRAGNPLHF. Full variable domain (remainder filled in from reference TRBV7-3 and TRBJ1-6): GAGVSQTPSNKVTEKGKYVELRCDPISGHTALYWYRQSLGQGPEFLIYFQGTGAADDSGLPNDRFFAVRPEGSVSTLKIQRTERGDSAVYLCASSLSHRAGNPLHFGNGTRLTVT.

CDR3 region: CASTPPSRMGNYGYTF. The chain has TRBV7-9 and TRBJ1-2. The CDR3 contains 16 residues. The germline V gene encodes CDR1 SEHNR and CDR2 FQNEAQ (reference sequence). Supplemented by reference TRBV7-9 and TRBJ1-2, the full variable domain reads DTGVSQNPRHKITKRGQNVTFRCDPISEHNRLYWYRQTLGQGPEFLTYFQNEAQLEKSRLLSDRFSAERPKGSFSTLEIQRTEQGDSAMYLCASTPPSRMGNYGYTFGSGTRLTVV.

The rearrangement links TRBV11-1 to TRBJ2-7. The germline V gene has CDR1 SGHAT and CDR2 FQDESV (reference sequence). The CDR3 runs to 13 residues. CDR3 loop: CASSLGRIYEQYF.

The chain recombines TRBV5-1 with TRBJ2-3. Germline V gene sequence: CDR1 SGHRS, CDR2 YFSETQ. CDR3 size: 14 residues. This chain's CDR3 is CASSPGRRSDTQYF.

V and J are TRBV20-1 and TRBJ2-7; the D call of TRBD1 rests on TCRdb alone, since no DNA is present to check it. Germline assignment: CDR1 DFQATT and CDR2 SNEGSKA (reference sequence). The CDR3 length is 13 residues. The chain's CDR3 is CSAPKDGGNEQYF.

The chain recombines TRBV5-4 with TRBJ2-7. Germline CDR1 is SGHNT and CDR2 is YYREEE (reference sequence). The CDR3 totals 14 residues. The CDR3 here is CASSSGTMVLEQYF.

This rearrangement joins TRBV4-1 to TRBJ1-5. Germline V gene data show CDR1 as MGHRA and CDR2 as YSYEKL. There are 15 residues in the CDR3. CDR3 in amino acids: CASSQVAGGSQPQHF.